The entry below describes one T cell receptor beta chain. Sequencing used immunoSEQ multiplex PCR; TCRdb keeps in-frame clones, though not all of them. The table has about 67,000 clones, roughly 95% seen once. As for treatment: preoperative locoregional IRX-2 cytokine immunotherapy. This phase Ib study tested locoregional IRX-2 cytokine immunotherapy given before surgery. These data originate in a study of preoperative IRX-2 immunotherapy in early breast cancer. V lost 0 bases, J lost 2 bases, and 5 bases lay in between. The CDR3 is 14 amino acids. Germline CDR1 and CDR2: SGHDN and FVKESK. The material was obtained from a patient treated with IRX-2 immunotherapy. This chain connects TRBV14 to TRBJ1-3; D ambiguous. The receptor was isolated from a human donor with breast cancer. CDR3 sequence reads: CASSQDITGNTIYF. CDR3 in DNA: TGTGCCAGCAGCCAAGATATTACTGGAAACACCATATATTTT.